Reported below is one TCR beta chain. Its cognate antigen has yet to be identified. The record has no base qualities; no much larger clone is one base away. TCRbeta CDR3 regions were amplified from genomic DNA by means of the immunoSEQ Assay, a bias-controlled multiplex PCR. On the authors' methods: Within the assay, amplification of reference gene primers was used to estimate how many nucleated cells each sample contained. To quantify the absolute abundance of each unique TCRbeta CDR3 rearrangement, sequence reads were collapsed and filtered. Productive Simpson clonality was computed per sample as the square root of Simpson's diversity index over productive rearrangements. This immuneACCESS table, as held by TCRdb, lists in-frame sequences with V and J called but not all clones. Of the missing ones, under half trace to an unresolved V gene in checked studies; the others have no known cause. V, J and clone size were drawn from that table, and D and trimming were deduced from the DNA. The table for this sample lists roughly 100,000 clones; about 78% of them were counted only once. The top ten clones comprise 9.8% of the sample.

The data derive from a study of blood T cell repertoires in COVID-19 (dated by TCRdb to 2018 to 2020). Regarding the study in general: The collaborator samples originated in the United States, Italy and Spain and spanned the acute and convalescent phases of COVID-19. The prospective study material was composed of cDNA or gDNA derived from T cells, B-cell-depleted T cells, or PBMCs. Deeply sampled blood TCRbeta repertoires from subjects exposed to, actively infected with, or recovered from COVID-19 were included in the dataset. Where available, HLA class I and class II types were obtained from metadata supplied by the sample provider rather than from assay-based typing. Nearly every sample came with metadata listing a de-identified subject ID, COVID-19 status, age in years and sex. A freely available public database, intended as a resource for researchers studying the immune response to SARS-CoV-2, is where the repertoires were released. Samples were obtained from the ongoing ImmuneRACE study (first 160 participants) and from over a thousand subjects provided by 6 global collaborators.

Including the terminal cysteine and phenylalanine, the CDR3 comprises 15 residues. Just CDR3 DNA is preserved here, 45 bases in frame from base 1. CDR1 and CDR2 (MNHEY, SVGAGI) derive from the germline V gene. V loses 5 bases, J loses 1 base, and the germline ends lie 14 bases apart. Whole blood was collected in K2EDTA tubes by collaborating institutions according to the institutions' own protocols. Collaborator samples were shipped for TCRbeta analysis as frozen whole blood, isolated PBMCs, or DNA extracted from either sample type. Overall results and qualifications from the work: How much clinical and demographic metadata was included differed by source and by participant, and the metadata was provided uncurated.

This receptor chain uses TRBV6-5 and TRBJ1-1; TRBD1 is a weak D gene call, 5 bases matching. This receptor was obtained from a man between 60 and 75 years old with active or convalescent COVID-19. The sample consisted of peripheral blood. The DNA is TGTGCCAGCAGTCAACGGGGGAACCCGAACACTGAAGCTTTCTTT. The translation is CASSQRGNPNTEAFF.